The present TCR beta chain was sequenced within a study of OX40 agonist ivuxolimab in advanced cancers. Germline lookup yields CDR1 SEHNR and CDR2 FQNEAQ (reference sequence). The J segment lost 4 bases and the V segment lost 4 bases, leaving 6 bases of the junction unmatched. The CDR3 totals 16 residues. The data were produced by immunoSEQ multiplex PCR, yet TCRdb's version contains in-frame clones alone and is incomplete. The repertoire holds about 79,000 clones, with roughly 88% as singletons. This clone is a singleton in its sample. The sequence was collected from an adult with an advanced solid tumor such as melanoma, head and neck, liver or kidney cancer. J is TRBJ2-2 and V is TRBV7-9, with TRBD1 matching over 10 bases. The starting material was CD4+ or CD8+ T cells sorted from blood, obtained in a trial of the OX40 agonist ivuxolimab. In DNA, the CDR3 is TGTGCCAGCAGCTACGACAGGGGGCGCGCCACCGGGGAGCTGTTTTTT. Protein: CASSYDRGRATGELFF.